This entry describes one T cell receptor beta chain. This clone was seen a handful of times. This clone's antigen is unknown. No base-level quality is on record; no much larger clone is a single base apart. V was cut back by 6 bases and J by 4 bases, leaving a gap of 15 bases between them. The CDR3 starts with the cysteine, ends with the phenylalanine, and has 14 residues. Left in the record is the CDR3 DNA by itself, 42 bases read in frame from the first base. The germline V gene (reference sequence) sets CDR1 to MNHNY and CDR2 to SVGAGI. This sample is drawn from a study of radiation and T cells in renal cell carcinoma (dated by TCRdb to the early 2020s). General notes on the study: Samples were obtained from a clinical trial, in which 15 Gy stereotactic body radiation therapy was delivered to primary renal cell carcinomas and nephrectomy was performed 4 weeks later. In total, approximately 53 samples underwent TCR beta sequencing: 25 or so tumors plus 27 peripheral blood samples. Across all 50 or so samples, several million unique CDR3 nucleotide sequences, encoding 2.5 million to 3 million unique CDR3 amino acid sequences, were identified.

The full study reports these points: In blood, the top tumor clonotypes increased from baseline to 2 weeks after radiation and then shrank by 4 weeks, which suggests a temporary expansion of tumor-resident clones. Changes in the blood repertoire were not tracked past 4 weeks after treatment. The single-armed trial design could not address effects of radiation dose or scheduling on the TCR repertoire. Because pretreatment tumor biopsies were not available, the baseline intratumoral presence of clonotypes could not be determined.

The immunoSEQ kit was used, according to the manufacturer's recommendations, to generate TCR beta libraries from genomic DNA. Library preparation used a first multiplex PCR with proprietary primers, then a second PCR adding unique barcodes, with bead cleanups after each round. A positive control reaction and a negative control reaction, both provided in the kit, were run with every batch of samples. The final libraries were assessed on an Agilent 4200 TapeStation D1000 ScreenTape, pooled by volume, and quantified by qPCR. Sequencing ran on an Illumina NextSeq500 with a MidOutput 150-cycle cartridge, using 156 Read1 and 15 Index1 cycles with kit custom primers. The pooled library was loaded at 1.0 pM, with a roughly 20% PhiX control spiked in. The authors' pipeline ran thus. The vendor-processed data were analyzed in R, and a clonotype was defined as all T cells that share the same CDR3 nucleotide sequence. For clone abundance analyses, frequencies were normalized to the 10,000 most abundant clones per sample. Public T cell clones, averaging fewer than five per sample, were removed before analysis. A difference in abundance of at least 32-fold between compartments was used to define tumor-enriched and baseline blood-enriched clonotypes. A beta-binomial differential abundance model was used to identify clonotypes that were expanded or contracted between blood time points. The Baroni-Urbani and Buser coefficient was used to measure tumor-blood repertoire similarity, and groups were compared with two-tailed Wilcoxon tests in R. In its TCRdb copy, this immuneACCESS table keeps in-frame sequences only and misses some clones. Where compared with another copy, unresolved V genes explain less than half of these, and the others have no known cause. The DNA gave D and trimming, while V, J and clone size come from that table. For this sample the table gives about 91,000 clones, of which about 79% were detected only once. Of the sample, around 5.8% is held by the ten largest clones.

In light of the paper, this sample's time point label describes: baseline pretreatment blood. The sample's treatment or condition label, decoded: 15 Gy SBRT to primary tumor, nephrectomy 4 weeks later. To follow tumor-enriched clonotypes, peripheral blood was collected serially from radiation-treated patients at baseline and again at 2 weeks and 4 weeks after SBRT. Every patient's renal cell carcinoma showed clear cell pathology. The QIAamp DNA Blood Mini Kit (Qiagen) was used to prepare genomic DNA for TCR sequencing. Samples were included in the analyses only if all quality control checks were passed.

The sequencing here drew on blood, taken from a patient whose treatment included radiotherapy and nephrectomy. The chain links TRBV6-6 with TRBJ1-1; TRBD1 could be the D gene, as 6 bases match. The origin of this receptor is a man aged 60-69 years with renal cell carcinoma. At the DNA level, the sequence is TGTGCCAGCAGCGTCTCGGAGGGGGGCACTGAAGCTTTCTTT. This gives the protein CASSVSEGGTEAFF.